Reported below is one T cell receptor beta chain. Original handling: Estimation of nucleated cell counts was performed using reference gene primer amplification. Produced via immunoSEQ multiplex PCR; TCRdb's table is partial and in-frame only. V, J and clone size are those of that table, while D and trimming were read from the DNA. The table has fewer than 150,000 clones, roughly 79% seen once; the top ten hold less than 14%. V trimming: 2 bases; J trimming: 5 bases; junction bases outside the gene matches: 2. There are 14 residues in the CDR3. CDR1 and CDR2 (germline): SGHNT, YYREEE (reference sequence). The data stem from a study of blood T cell repertoires in COVID-19. Study-level background: There were acute and convalescent COVID-19 samples, and they came from the United States, Italy and Spain. PBMCs, B-cell-depleted T cells, or T cells provided the cDNA or gDNA that made up the material.

Sequencing was carried out using peripheral blood. This sequence was found in a human donor in a cohort sampled during active COVID-19. The chain couples TRBV5-4 to TRBJ2-1; 9 bases match TRBD2. CDR3 bases: TGTGCCAGCAGCTTCCAGCGGGGGGACAATGAGCAGTTCTTC. Protein sequence: CASSFQRGDNEQFF. Variable domain in full (rest from reference TRBV5-4 and TRBJ2-1): ETGVTQSPTHLIKTRGQQVTLRCSSQSGHNTVSWYQQALGQGPQFIFQYYREEENGRGNFPPRFSGLQFPNYSSELNVNALELDDSALYLCASSFQRGDNEQFFGPGTRLTVL.